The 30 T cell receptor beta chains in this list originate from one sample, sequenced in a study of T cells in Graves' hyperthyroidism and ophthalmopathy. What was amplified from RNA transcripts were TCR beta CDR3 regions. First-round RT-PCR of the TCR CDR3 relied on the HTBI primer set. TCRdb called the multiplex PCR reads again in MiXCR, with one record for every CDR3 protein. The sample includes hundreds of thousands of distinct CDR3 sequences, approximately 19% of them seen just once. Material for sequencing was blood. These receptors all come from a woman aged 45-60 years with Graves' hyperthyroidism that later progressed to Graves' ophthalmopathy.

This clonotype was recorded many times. CDR3 loop: CASSFPQQGLDTEAFF. CDR3 sequence (DNA): TGTGCCAGCAGCTTCCCCCAACAGGGCTTGGACACTGAAGCTTTCTTT. The chain has TRBV7-9 and TRBJ1-1, with D tentatively TRBD1 (6 bases). Germline V CDR1 and CDR2: SEHNR, FQNEAQ (reference sequence). The CDR3 covers 16 residues. Trimming stripped 3 bases from V and 3 bases from J, with 17 bases between.

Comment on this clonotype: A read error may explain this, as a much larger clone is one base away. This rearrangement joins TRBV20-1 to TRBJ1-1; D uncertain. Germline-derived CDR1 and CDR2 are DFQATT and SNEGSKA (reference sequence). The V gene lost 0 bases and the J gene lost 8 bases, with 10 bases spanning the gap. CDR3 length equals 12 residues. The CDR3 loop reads CSARERAVEAFF. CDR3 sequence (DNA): TGCAGTGCTAGAGAAAGGGCTGTCGAAGCTTTCTTT.

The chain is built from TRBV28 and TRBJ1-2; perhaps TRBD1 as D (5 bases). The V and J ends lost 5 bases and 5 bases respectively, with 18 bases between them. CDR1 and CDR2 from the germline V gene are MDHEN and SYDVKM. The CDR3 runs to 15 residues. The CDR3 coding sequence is TGTGCCAGCAGTCCATCCTCCGGGACGGAATATGGCTACACCTTC. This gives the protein CASSPSSGTEYGYTF.

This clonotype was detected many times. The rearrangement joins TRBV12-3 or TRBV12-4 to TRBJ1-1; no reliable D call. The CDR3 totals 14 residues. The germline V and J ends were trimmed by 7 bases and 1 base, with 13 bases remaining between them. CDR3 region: CASMFRAANTEAFF. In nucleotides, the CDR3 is TGTGCCAGCATGTTTCGAGCGGCGAACACTGAAGCTTTCTTT.

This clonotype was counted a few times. The CDR3 DNA follows: TGTGCCAGCAGTATACCCAGGACAGGGGGGACCGCAGATACGCAGTATTTT. It is translated as CASSIPRTGGTADTQYF. The chain combines TRBV12-3 or TRBV12-4 with TRBJ2-3; TRBD1 matches 10 bases. This CDR3 is 17 amino acids long. V shed 5 bases, J shed 4 bases, and the junction held 12 bases outside the gene matches.

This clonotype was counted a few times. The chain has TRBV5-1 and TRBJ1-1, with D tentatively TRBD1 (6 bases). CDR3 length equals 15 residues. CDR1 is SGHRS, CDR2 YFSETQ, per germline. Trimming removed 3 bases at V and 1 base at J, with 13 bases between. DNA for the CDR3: TGCGCCAGCAGCTGGAGCAGGGGCGCGAACACTGAAGCTTTCTTT. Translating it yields CASSWSRGANTEAFF.

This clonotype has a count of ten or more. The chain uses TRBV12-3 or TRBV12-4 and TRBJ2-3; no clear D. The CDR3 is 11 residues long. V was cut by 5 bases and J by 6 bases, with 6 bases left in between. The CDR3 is CASSMADTQYF. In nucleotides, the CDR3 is TGTGCCAGCAGTATGGCGGATACGCAGTATTTT.

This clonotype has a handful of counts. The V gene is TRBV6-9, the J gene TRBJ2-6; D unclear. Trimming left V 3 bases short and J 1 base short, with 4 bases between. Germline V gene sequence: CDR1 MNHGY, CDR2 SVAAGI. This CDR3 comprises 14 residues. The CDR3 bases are TGTGCCAGCAGTTACAATTCTGGGGCCAACGTCCTGACTTTC. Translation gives CASSYNSGANVLTF.

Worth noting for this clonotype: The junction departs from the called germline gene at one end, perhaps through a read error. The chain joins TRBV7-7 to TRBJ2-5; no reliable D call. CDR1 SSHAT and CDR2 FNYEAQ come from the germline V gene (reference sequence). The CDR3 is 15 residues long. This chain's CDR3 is CASSLSLLSQETQYF. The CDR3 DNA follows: TGTGCTAGCAGCTTGAGTCTTCTGTCCCAAGAGACCCAGTACTTC.

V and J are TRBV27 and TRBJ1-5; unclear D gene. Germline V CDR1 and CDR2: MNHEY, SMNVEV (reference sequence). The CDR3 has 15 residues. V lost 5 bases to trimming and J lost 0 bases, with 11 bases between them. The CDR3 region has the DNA TGTGCCAGCAGTCACTTAAGCGATAGCAATCAGCCCCAGCATTTT. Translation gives CASSHLSDSNQPQHF.

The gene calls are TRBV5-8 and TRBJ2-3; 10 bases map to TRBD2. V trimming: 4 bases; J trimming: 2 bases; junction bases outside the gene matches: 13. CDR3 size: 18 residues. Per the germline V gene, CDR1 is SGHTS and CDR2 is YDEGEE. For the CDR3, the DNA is TGTGCCAGCAGCCCCGGAGTTAGCGGGGGGAGAGTCACAGATACGCAGTATTTT. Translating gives CASSPGVSGGRVTDTQYF.

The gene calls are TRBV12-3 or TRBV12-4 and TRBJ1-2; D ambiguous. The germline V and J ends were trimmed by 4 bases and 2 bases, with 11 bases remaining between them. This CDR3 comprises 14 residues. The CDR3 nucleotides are TGTGCCAGCAGTTCACTACCTGAGAACTATGGCTACACCTTC. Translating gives CASSSLPENYGYTF.

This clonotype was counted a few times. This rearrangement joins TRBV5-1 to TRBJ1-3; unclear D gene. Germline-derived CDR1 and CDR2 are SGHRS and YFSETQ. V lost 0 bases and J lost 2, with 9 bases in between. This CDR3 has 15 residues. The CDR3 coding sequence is TGCGCCAGCAGCTTGGTCGGAACGGCTGGAAACACCATATATTTT. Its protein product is CASSLVGTAGNTIYF.

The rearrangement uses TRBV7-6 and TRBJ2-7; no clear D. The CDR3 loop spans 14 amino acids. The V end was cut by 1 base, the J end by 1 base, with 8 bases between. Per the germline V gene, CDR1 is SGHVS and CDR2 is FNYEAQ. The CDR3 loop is CASSLDISSYEQYF. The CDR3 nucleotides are TGTGCCAGCAGCTTAGATATTAGTTCCTACGAGCAGTACTTC.

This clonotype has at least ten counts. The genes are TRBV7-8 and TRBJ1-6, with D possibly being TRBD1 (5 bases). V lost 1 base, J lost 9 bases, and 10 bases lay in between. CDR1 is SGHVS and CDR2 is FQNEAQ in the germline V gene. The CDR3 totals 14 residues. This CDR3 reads CASSLGREVSPLHF. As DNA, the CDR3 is TGTGCCAGCAGCTTAGGCAGGGAGGTTTCACCCCTCCACTTT.

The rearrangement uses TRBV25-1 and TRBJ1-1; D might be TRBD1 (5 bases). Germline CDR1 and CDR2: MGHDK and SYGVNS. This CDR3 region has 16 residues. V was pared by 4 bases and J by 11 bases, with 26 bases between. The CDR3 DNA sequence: TGTGCCAGCAGTGCTCCCGACCTTTCTGGGGCGCCGGTTGCTTTCTTT. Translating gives CASSAPDLSGAPVAFF.

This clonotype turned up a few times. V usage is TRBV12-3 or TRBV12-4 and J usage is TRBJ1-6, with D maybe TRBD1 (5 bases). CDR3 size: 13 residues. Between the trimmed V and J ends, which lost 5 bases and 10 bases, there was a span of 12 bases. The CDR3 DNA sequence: TGTGCCAGCAGTGACAGTACAAGGTCACCCCTCCACTTT. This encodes CASSDSTRSPLHF.

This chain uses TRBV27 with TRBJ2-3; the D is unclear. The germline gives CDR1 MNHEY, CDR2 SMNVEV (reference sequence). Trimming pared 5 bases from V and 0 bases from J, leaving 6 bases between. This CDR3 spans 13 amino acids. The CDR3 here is CASSVWSTDTQYF. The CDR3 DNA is TGTGCCAGCAGTGTATGGAGCACAGATACGCAGTATTTT.

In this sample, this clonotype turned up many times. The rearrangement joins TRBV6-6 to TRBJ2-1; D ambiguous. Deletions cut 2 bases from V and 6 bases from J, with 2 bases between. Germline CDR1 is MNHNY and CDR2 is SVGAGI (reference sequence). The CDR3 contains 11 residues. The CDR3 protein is CASSYINEQFF. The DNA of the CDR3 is TGTGCCAGCAGTTACATCAATGAGCAGTTCTTC.

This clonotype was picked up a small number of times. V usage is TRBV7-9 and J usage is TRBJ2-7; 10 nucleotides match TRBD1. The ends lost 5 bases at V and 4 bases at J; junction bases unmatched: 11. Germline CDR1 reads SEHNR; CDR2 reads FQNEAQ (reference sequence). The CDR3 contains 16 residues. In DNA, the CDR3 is TGTGCCAGCAGCCTGCACCGGGACAGGGGAAATTACGAGCAGTACTTC. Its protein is CASSLHRDRGNYEQYF.

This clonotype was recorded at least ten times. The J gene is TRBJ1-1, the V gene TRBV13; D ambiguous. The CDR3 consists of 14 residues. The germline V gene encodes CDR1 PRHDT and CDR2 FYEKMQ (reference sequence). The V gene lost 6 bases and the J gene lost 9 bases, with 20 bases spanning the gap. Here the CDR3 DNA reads TGTGCCAGCAGGCTCGCCGGGAGTTATCACCAAGCTTTCTTT. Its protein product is CASRLAGSYHQAFF. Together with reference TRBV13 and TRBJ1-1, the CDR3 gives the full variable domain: AAGVIQSPRHLIKEKRETATLKCYPIPRHDTVYWYQQGPGQDPQFLISFYEKMQSDKGSIPDRFSAQQFSDYHSELNMSSLELGDSALYFCASRLAGSYHQAFFGQGTRLTVV.

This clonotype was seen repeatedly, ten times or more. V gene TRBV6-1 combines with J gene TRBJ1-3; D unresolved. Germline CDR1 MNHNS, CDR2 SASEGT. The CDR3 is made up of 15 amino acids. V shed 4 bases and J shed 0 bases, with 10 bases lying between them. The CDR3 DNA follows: TGTGCCAGCAGTGTCGATTCGCACTCTGGAAACACCATATATTTT. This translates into CASSVDSHSGNTIYF.

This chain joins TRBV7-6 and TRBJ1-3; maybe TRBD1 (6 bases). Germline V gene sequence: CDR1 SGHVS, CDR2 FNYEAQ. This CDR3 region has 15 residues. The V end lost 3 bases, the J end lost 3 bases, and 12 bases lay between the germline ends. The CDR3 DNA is TGTGCCAGCAGCTTCGAACCCAGGGGTGGAAACACCATATATTTT. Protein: CASSFEPRGGNTIYF.

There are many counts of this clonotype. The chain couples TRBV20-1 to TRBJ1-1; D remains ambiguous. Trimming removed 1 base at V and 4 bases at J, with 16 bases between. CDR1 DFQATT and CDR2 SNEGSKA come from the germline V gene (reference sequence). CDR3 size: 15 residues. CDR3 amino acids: CSARGPGTGRTEAFF. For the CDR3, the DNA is TGCAGTGCTAGAGGCCCTGGTACGGGCCGCACTGAAGCTTTCTTT.

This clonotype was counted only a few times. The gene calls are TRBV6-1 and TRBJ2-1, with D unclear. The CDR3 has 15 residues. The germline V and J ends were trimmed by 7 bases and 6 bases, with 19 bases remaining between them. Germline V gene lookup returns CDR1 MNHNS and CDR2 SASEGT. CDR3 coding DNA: TGTGCCAGCACTCCCCGGGCCCGTCAGTTCAATGAGCAGTTCTTC. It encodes CASTPRARQFNEQFF.

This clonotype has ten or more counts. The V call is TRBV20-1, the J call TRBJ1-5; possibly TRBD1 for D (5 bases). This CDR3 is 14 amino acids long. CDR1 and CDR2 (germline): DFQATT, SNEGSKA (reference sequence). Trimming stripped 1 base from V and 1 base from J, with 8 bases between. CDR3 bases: TGCAGTGCTAGAGTTGGGGGAAGCAATCAGCCCCAGCATTTT. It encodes CSARVGGSNQPQHF.

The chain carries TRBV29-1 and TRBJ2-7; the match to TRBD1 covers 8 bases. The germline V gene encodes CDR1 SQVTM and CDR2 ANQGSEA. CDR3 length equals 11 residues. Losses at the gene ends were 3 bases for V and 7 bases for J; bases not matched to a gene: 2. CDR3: CSVEWTGEQYF. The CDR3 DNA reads TGCAGCGTTGAGTGGACAGGGGAGCAGTACTTC.

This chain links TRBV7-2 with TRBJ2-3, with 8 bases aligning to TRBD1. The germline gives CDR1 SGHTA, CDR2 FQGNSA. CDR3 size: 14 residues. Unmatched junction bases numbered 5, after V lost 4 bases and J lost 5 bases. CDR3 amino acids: CASSSDRVLDTQYF. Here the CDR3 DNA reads TGTGCCAGCAGCTCGGACAGGGTTTTAGATACGCAGTATTTT.

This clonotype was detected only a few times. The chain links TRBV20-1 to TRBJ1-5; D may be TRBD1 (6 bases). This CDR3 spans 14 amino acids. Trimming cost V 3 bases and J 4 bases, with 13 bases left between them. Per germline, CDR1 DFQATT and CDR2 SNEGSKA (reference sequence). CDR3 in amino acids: CSASRNRVNQPQHF. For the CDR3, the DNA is TGCAGTGCTAGCAGAAACAGGGTTAATCAGCCCCAGCATTTT.

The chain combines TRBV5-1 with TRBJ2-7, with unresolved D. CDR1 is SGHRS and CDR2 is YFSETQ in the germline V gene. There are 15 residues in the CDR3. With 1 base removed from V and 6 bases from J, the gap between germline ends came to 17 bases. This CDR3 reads CASSLWSGFSSEQYF. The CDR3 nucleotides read TGCGCCAGCAGCTTGTGGTCTGGCTTCTCGTCCGAGCAGTACTTC.